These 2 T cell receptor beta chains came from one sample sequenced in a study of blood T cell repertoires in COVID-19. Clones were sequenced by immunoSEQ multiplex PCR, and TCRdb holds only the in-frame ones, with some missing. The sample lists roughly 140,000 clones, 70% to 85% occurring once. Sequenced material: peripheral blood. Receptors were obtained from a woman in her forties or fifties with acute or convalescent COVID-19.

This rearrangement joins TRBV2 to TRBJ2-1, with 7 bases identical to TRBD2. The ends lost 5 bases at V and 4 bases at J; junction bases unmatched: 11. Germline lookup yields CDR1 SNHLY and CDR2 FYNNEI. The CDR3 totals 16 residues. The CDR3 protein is CASSPRGGGNYNEQFF. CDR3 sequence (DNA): TGTGCCAGCAGTCCGCGGGGCGGGGGAAATTACAATGAGCAGTTCTTC.

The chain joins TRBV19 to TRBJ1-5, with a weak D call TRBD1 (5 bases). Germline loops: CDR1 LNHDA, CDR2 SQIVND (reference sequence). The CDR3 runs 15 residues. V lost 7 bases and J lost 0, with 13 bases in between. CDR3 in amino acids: CASKTGGGSNQPQHF. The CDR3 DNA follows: TGTGCCAGTAAAACTGGGGGGGGTAGCAATCAGCCCCAGCATTTT.